The 8 T cell receptor beta chains presented below share a single source sample, sequenced in a study of T cells in Graves' hyperthyroidism and ophthalmopathy. There were TCR beta CDR3 regions amplified from RNA transcripts. The TCR CDR3 first-round RT-PCR relied on the HTBI primer set. TCRdb fed the multiplex PCR reads into MiXCR, producing one record per CDR3 protein. The sample consists of fewer than 750,000 distinct CDR3 sequences, under 60% of them appearing once. Sequenced: peripheral blood or thyroid tissue (not recorded which). These receptors came from a woman aged 18-29 years with Graves' hyperthyroidism.

This rearrangement joins TRBV2 to TRBJ1-2, with a weak D call TRBD1 (5 bases). Trimming took 6 bases from V and 0 from J, leaving 14 bases between them. The CDR3 totals 15 residues. The V gene's germline CDR1 is SNHLY and CDR2 FYNNEI. Written as DNA, the CDR3 is TGTGCCAGCAGGCCCAGGGATGGCACTAACTATGGCTACACCTTC. It is translated as CASRPRDGTNYGYTF.

This clonotype was recorded at least ten times. V usage is TRBV9 and J usage is TRBJ1-1; a possible D gene is TRBD1 (5 bases). This CDR3 is 14 amino acids long. The germline gives CDR1 SGDLS, CDR2 YYNGEE. Trimming removed 6 bases at V and 0 bases at J, with 12 bases between. The CDR3 DNA sequence: TGTGCCAGCACCCAGACAGTCTTGAACACTGAAGCTTTCTTT. Its protein is CASTQTVLNTEAFF.

As to this clonotype: The conserved closing phenylalanine or tryptophan is absent in this CDR3, likely reflecting a read error. V and J are TRBV12-3 or TRBV12-4 and TRBJ2-7, with 8 nucleotides matching TRBD1. V was clipped by 4 bases and J by 3 bases; unmatched bases: 14. The CDR3 loop spans 17 amino acids. CDR3 residues: CASSSGPWTGLFYEQYS. In DNA, the CDR3 is TGTGCCAGCAGTTCCGGGCCATGGACAGGGCTTTTCTACGAGCAGTACTCC.

This chain joins TRBV15 and TRBJ1-2; 8 nucleotides align to TRBD1. This CDR3 contains 15 residues. Germline CDR1 and CDR2: LNHNV and YYDKDF (reference sequence). The ends lost 8 bases at V and 8 bases at J; junction bases unmatched: 16. The DNA for the CDR3 is TGTGCCACCCTTCCTCGACAGGGGCCCTCTAACGGCTACACCTTC. As protein: CATLPRQGPSNGYTF.

This chain connects TRBV6-5 to TRBJ2-7, with TRBD2 matching 9 bases. Germline CDR1 reads MNHEY; CDR2 reads SVGAGI. The CDR3 contains 17 residues. The junction had 10 bases not matched to a gene; V was cut back by 4 bases and J by 0 bases. The CDR3 nucleotides are TGTGCCAGCAGTTCCATGGCGGGGGGGGTATTCTCCTACGAGCAGTACTTC. Residues: CASSSMAGGVFSYEQYF.

This clonotype was counted ten times or more. The V gene is TRBV14, the J gene TRBJ1-2; no reliable D call. Deletions cut 1 base from V and 4 bases from J, with 13 bases between. Germline V lookup: CDR1 SGHDN, CDR2 FVKESK. The length of the CDR3 is 15 residues. As DNA, the CDR3 is TGTGCCAGCAGCCAAGTTCGTACAGCACGCTATGGCTACACCTTC. Translation gives CASSQVRTARYGYTF. The entire variable domain, with the rest obtained from reference TRBV14 and TRBJ1-2, is as follows: EAGVTQFPSHSVIEKGQTVTLRCDPISGHDNLYWYRRVMGKEIKFLLHFVKESKQDESGMPNNRFLAERTGGTYSTLKVQPAELEDSGVYFCASSQVRTARYGYTFGSGTRLTVV.

This clonotype occurred many times. The V and J genes are TRBV20-1 and TRBJ1-4; D is perhaps TRBD1 (6 bases). The CDR3 extends over 14 amino acids. The germline V gene has CDR1 DFQATT and CDR2 SNEGSKA (reference sequence). V gave up 5 bases and J gave up 8 bases, with 18 bases separating them. The chain's CDR3 is CSAGAEGGNEKLFF. CDR3 nucleotides: TGCAGTGCTGGGGCGGAAGGGGGGAACGAAAAACTGTTTTTT.

The rearrangement links TRBV7-9 to TRBJ1-5; D unclear. The CDR3 consists of 12 residues. CDR1 is SEHNR, CDR2 FQNEAQ, per germline (reference sequence). Trimming pared 8 bases from V and 11 bases from J, leaving 16 bases between. The CDR3 region has the DNA TGTGCCAGCCGGACCCAAGCGGAGACCCAGCATTTT. Translation gives CASRTQAETQHF.